The clone carrying this T cell receptor (beta chain) appeared once. Antigen unknown. Mismatch with germline at one junction end may stem from a read error. These data originate in a study of identical twins. General study results and limits: Where out-of-frame alpha sequences were twin-shared, they showed excess low generation probability.

This CDR3 region has 14 residues. Germline CDR1 is LGHNA and CDR2 is YNFKEQ. Using its own MiXCR run on the 5' RACE reads, TCRdb lists one record per CDR3 protein. Of 350,000 to 500,000 distinct CDR3 sequences listed, about 18% are singletons. This TCR derives from a man between 50 and 59 years old in good health. J is TRBJ2-1 and V is TRBV4-2, with D hard to call. The specimen sequenced was naive T cells sorted from blood. In DNA, the CDR3 is TGTGCCAGCAGCCTTCCGGGTCCCTACAATGAGGAGTTCTTC. It codes for CASSLPGPYNEEFF.